These T cell receptor beta chains were read from a single sample in a study of T cell changes during pregnancy in multiple sclerosis. Sequencing used immunoSEQ multiplex PCR; TCRdb keeps in-frame clones, though not all of them. The data hold some 93,000 clones, with around 91% observed a single time. Sequences were derived from peripheral blood, sampled after pregnancy. These receptor sequences come from a female donor in good health, enrolled as a control in a pregnancy study. The CDR3 runs from the conserved cysteine through the conserved F or W. D genes are given only for firm matches. Rows give clone size only sometimes, using once, few, many, or a class for an expanded clone.

.	TRBJ2-5	.	TRBV7-2	TGTGCCAGCAGCATCTTCGGTACTCAAGAGACCCAGTACTTC	CASSIFGTQETQYF
.	TRBJ1-1	few	TRBV7-9	TGTGCCAGCAGCTTAGGCCAGGGGAACACTGAAGCTTTCTTT	CASSLGQGNTEAFF
.	TRBJ2-2	.	TRBV9	TGTGCCAGCTCCCTTAACCTAGGCGGATACACCGGGGAGCTGTTTTTT	CASSLNLGGYTGELFF
.	TRBJ2-7	.	TRBV6-6	TGTGCCAGCAGTTACTCGAGAGGGACCTACGAGCAGTACTTC	CASSYSRGTYEQYF
.	TRBJ1-5	.	TRBV5-5	TGTGCCAGCAGCCTAGTGGCGGGCCAGCCCCAGCATTTT	CASSLVAGQPQHF
TRBD2	TRBJ2-5	.	TRBV6-1	TGTGCCGGCGGGGGGTCCACGGAGACCCAGTACTTC	CAGGGSTETQYF
.	TRBJ1-5	.	TRBV28	TGTGCCAGCAGTTTTAAAAGACAGTACAATCAGCCCCAGCATTTT	CASSFKRQYNQPQHF
TRBD1	TRBJ2-1	.	TRBV11-2	TGTGCCAGCAGCTCCCGGGACAGGCACCAGTTCTTC	CASSSRDRHQFF
.	TRBJ2-1	.	TRBV5-6	TGTGCCAGCAGCCCACTTGTGCGGGTGGTTGAGCAGTTCTTC	CASSPLVRVVEQFF
.	TRBJ1-2	.	TRBV14	TGTGCCAGCAGCCAAGATGGGCGGCAGGGCAGTATCGGCTACACCTTC	CASSQDGRQGSIGYTF
.	TRBJ1-1	.	TRBV12-2	TGTGCCCAGGAGGGCACTGAAGCTTTCTTT	CAQEGTEAFF
TRBD1	TRBJ2-1	.	TRBV28	TGTGCCAGCAGACCCCCCTGGACAGGGGCAGCTGAGCAGTTCTTC	CASRPPWTGAAEQFF
.	TRBJ1-2	.	TRBV28	TGTGCCAGCAGTTTAGAGGGATTGGGCTACACCTTC	CASSLEGLGYTF
TRBD1	TRBJ1-2	.	TRBV29-1	TGCAGCGACCACGGAGGCGGAGGGGGCTCGTTC	CSDHGGGGGSF
.	TRBJ1-2	.	TRBV4-3	TGCGCCAGCAGCCAAGAGCAGGGTTGGCGCTATGGCTACACCTTC	CASSQEQGWRYGYTF
.	TRBJ2-3	once	TRBV7-9	TGTGCCAGCAGCCTTGAACTTACAGATACGCAGTATTTT	CASSLELTDTQYF
TRBD1	TRBJ1-2	.	TRBV10-3	TGTGCCATCAGGGGACAGGGTAACTATGGCTACACCTTC	CAIRGQGNYGYTF
.	TRBJ2-6	once	TRBV15	TGTGCCACCCGGAGCTCTGGGGCCAACGTCCTGACTTTC	CATRSSGANVLTF
TRBD1	TRBJ2-7	.	TRBV7-6	TGTGCCAGCAGCGCCGGGACAGGGGGGATCGAGCAGTACTTC	CASSAGTGGIEQYF
.	TRBJ2-3	.	TRBV6-6	TGTGCCAGTTCGTTAGGGGGTTCCACAGATACGCAGTATTTT	CASSLGGSTDTQYF
TRBD2	TRBJ2-2	.	TRBV4-1	TGCGCCAGCAGTCCCGGGGGGGCAAGAACCGGGGAGCTGTTTTTT	CASSPGGARTGELFF
.	TRBJ1-6	.	TRBV15	TGTGCCACCAGCAGAGATAGTCGTTCACCCCTCCACTTT	CATSRDSRSPLHF
TRBD1	TRBJ1-3	.	TRBV28	TGTGCCAGCAGTCCCGCCTCCTCGACAGGGTCTGGAAACACCATATATTTT	CASSPASSTGSGNTIYF
TRBD1	TRBJ2-5	.	TRBV5-1	TGCGCCAGCAGCACCGGGACAGGACCCCAAGAGACCCAGTACTTC	CASSTGTGPQETQYF
.	TRBJ2-7	.	TRBV5-1	TGCGCCAGCGCGGAGGGTACCTCCTACGAGCAGTACTTC	CASAEGTSYEQYF
.	TRBJ2-7	.	TRBV29-1	TGCAGCGTTGAAAGTCAGGGTTCCTACGAGCAGTACTTC	CSVESQGSYEQYF
.	TRBJ2-5	.	TRBV27	TGTGCCAGCAGCCGACTAGAGGGGACCCAGTACTTC	CASSRLEGTQYF
.	TRBJ1-2	.	TRBV18	TGTGCCAGCTCACCACCAGTCACAGCCCCCTCCTATGGCTACACCTTC	CASSPPVTAPSYGYTF
TRBD2	TRBJ2-3	once	TRBV5-6	TGTGCCAGCAGCCGGGGGACTAGCGGGACGAAAGATACGCAGTATTTT	CASSRGTSGTKDTQYF
.	TRBJ1-6	.	TRBV19	TGTGCCAGTAGGGCAGGCTATAATTCACCCCTCCACTTT	CASRAGYNSPLHF
TRBD1	TRBJ2-2	.	TRBV6-1	TGTGCCAGCAACCGGGACAGGGGATACACCGGGGAGCTGTTTTTT	CASNRDRGYTGELFF
.	TRBJ2-3	.	TRBV7-2	TGTGCCAGCAGGACGACTCCCACAGATACGCAGTATTTT	CASRTTPTDTQYF
.	TRBJ2-6	.	TRBV4-3	TGCGCCAGCAGCCAAGACCACTCTGGGGCCAACGTCCTGACTTTC	CASSQDHSGANVLTF
.	TRBJ2-1	.	TRBV20-1	TGCAGTGCTAGAGTTAGGGGTGAGCAGTTCTTC	CSARVRGEQFF
.	TRBJ2-7	few	TRBV19	TGTGCCAGTAGTATAGGGACAGCTACCTACGAGCAGTACTTC	CASSIGTATYEQYF
.	TRBJ1-6	.	TRBV7-3	TGTGCCAGCAGCTTCCAAGGGGGTAATTCACCCCTCCACTTT	CASSFQGGNSPLHF
TRBD1	TRBJ1-1	.	TRBV7-2	TGTGCCAGCAGACGACAGGGAATGAACACTGAAGCTTTCTTT	CASRRQGMNTEAFF
TRBD1	TRBJ2-2	.	TRBV5-1	TGCGCCAGCAGCCGCGGACAGGAAAACACCGGGGAGCTGTTTTTT	CASSRGQENTGELFF
.	TRBJ1-5	.	TRBV7-9	TGTGCCAGCAGCCCTAGCTCCGGGAATCAGCCCCAGCATTTT	CASSPSSGNQPQHF
.	TRBJ1-2	.	TRBV5-5	TGTGCCAGCAGCCCCGGGGAGGTGGGCTACACCTTC	CASSPGEVGYTF
TRBD1	TRBJ1-1	.	TRBV5-6	TGTGCCAGCAGCCCACAGGGGGTGAACACTGAAGCTTTCTTT	CASSPQGVNTEAFF
.	TRBJ2-1	.	TRBV28	TGTGCCAGCAGCTTGGACAGACAAATAAACAATGAGCAGTTCTTC	CASSLDRQINNEQFF
TRBD2	TRBJ2-5	.	TRBV6-5	TGTGCCAGCCGCGGGGGTCCGAAACGAGAGACCCAGTACTTC	CASRGGPKRETQYF
TRBD1	TRBJ2-7	.	TRBV18	TGTGCCAGCTCACCACCGGGGACAGGAATTTACGAGCAGTACTTC	CASSPPGTGIYEQYF
TRBD1	TRBJ2-3	.	TRBV5-6	TGTGCCAGCAGCTCCACGAACAGGGGCCTTACGCAGTATTTT	CASSSTNRGLTQYF
.	TRBJ2-7	.	TRBV18	TGTGCCAGCTCACCTAACACAGGGCGGGAGCAGTACTTC	CASSPNTGREQYF
TRBD1	TRBJ2-3	.	TRBV6-5	TGTGCCAGCAGTACAGGGGGACCCCCCACAGATACGCAGTATTTT	CASSTGGPPTDTQYF
TRBD1	TRBJ2-3	.	TRBV2	TGTGCCAGCAGGCAACAGGGGCATGGCACAGATACGCAGTATTTT	CASRQQGHGTDTQYF
TRBD2	TRBJ2-5	.	TRBV7-2	TGTGCCAGCAGCCCCTCTAGCGGGGGTCAAGAGACCCAGTACTTC	CASSPSSGGQETQYF
.	TRBJ1-1	.	TRBV2	TGTGCCAGCAGTGAAAGCTACACTGAAGCTTTCTTT	CASSESYTEAFF
.	TRBJ2-3	.	TRBV7-2	TGTGCCAGCAGCTTAGCACAGAGCACAGATACGCAGTATTTT	CASSLAQSTDTQYF
TRBD2	TRBJ2-5	.	TRBV18	TGTGCCAGCTCACCGAGAGTAGCGGGGCAAGAGACCCAGTACTTC	CASSPRVAGQETQYF
.	TRBJ1-1	once	TRBV7-3	TGTGCCAGCAGCTTACAGGAGGGCACTGAAGCTTTCTTT	CASSLQEGTEAFF
.	TRBJ1-2	.	TRBV4-3	TGCGCCAGCAGCCAAGGATCGGGGGGCAATGGCTACACCTTC	CASSQGSGGNGYTF
.	TRBJ2-3	.	TRBV5-1	TGCGCCAACAGCCCACAGGGTGCAACGCAGTATTTT	CANSPQGATQYF
TRBD1	TRBJ1-1	.	TRBV18	TGTGCCAGCTCACCACAGACCGGCCAGGGGGGCCCCTTGAACACTGAAGCTTTCTTT	CASSPQTGQGGPLNTEAFF
TRBD1	TRBJ2-1	once	TRBV11-3	TGTGCCAGCAGCTTAGGGGCAGGGGGCTTCTACAATGAGCAGTTCTTC	CASSLGAGGFYNEQFF
TRBD1	TRBJ2-7	.	TRBV27	TGTGCCAGCAGTTTCACCGGGACAGCTCCCTACGAGCAGTACTTC	CASSFTGTAPYEQYF
.	TRBJ2-3	.	TRBV29-1	TGCAGCGTTGAGGACGGGGAACGCCGTACGCAGTATTTT	CSVEDGERRTQYF